Presented here are 29 T cell receptor beta chains from one specimen sequenced in a study of vaccination effects on CD4 cells after COVID-19. Sequencing was preceded by expansion of antigen-specific CD4+ T cells with viral peptide pools in the ViraFEST assay. Isolation of CD4+ T cells took place after approximately 10 days of culture. Nucleocapsid antibodies were negative in the vaccine recipients, who had never had SARS-CoV-2 infection. Clones were sequenced by immunoSEQ multiplex PCR, and TCRdb holds only the in-frame ones, with some missing. This sample has just under 75,000 clones, with about four fifths found just once. No antigen has been assigned to these receptors. The specimen was CD4+ T cells from PBMCs cultured with HCoV-NL63 spike peptides, collected before COVID-19 vaccination. These receptors were taken from a human donor who received a COVID-19 vaccine.

The rearrangement links TRBV24-1 to TRBJ2-5, with D maybe TRBD2 (6 bases). Germline CDR1 reads KGHDR; CDR2 reads SFDVKD. The CDR3 runs 15 residues. Trimming shortened V by 3 bases and J by 4 bases, and 14 bases separated the two germline ends. CDR3 sequence (DNA): TGTGCCACCAGTGATCCCCGGGGGTCTGGAGAGACCCAGTACTTC. It encodes CATSDPRGSGETQYF.

This chain uses TRBV6-6 with TRBJ1-4, with 8 bases that match TRBD1. The V gene end was trimmed by 6 bases and the J gene end by 3 bases; junction bases not matched to a gene: 6. Germline V gives CDR1 MNHNY, CDR2 SVGAGI (reference sequence). The CDR3 is 15 residues long. The CDR3 DNA sequence: TGTGCCAGCAGCCGAGGGACAGGCCCTAATGAAAAACTGTTTTTT. This codes for CASSRGTGPNEKLFF.

The gene calls are TRBV10-3 and TRBJ2-7, with D unclear. CDR1 ENHRY and CDR2 SYGVKD come from the germline V gene. V dropped 3 bases and J dropped 2 bases, with 11 bases sitting between them. This CDR3 is 14 amino acids long. The CDR3 reads CAISEGLGPYEQYV. DNA for the CDR3: TGTGCCATCAGTGAAGGGCTCGGACCCTACGAGCAGTACGTC.

This rearrangement joins TRBV7-8 to TRBJ1-2; D gene uncertain. Germline V gives CDR1 SGHVS, CDR2 FQNEAQ. This CDR3 region has 13 residues. V lost 0 bases, J lost 5 bases, and 7 bases lay in between. The CDR3 region is CASSLASKYGYTF. DNA for the CDR3: TGTGCCAGCAGCTTAGCGAGCAAGTATGGCTACACCTTC.

This clone was detected a few times. J is TRBJ2-1 and V is TRBV12-3 or TRBV12-4; D unresolved. Trimming took 3 bases from V and 6 from J, leaving 9 bases between them. The CDR3 extends over 13 amino acids. CDR3 DNA: TGTGCCAGCAGTTTCGGCGGCGGCAATGAGCAGTTCTTC. It is translated as CASSFGGGNEQFF.

The genes are TRBV5-8 and TRBJ2-3; perhaps TRBD1 as D (5 bases). V lost 4 bases and J 1 base, leaving 16 bases between the germline ends. The CDR3 runs 16 residues. CDR1 and CDR2 (germline): SGHTS, YDEGEE. The CDR3 loop is CASSRRDRAGTDTQYF. As DNA, the CDR3 is TGTGCCAGCAGCCGACGTGACAGAGCCGGCACAGATACGCAGTATTTT. Filled out from reference TRBV5-8 and TRBJ2-3, the complete variable domain reads EAGVTQSPTHLIKTRGQQATLRCSPISGHTSVYWYQQALGLGLQFLLWYDEGEERNRGNFPPRFSGRQFPNYSSELNVNALELEDSALYLCASSRRDRAGTDTQYFGPGTRLTVL.

This chain connects TRBV5-1 to TRBJ1-6; no definite D call. Germline-derived CDR1 and CDR2 are SGHRS and YFSETQ. Trimming left V 1 base short and J 9 bases short, with 11 bases between. The CDR3 is made up of 14 amino acids. This CDR3 reads CASSLSQDLSPLHF. CDR3 bases: TGCGCCAGCAGCTTGAGCCAGGACCTTTCACCCCTCCACTTT.

The gene calls are TRBV3-1 (or the pseudogene TRBV3-2) and TRBJ2-1; 14 nucleotides match TRBD2. Germline V gene sequence: CDR1 LGHDT, CDR2 YNNKEL (reference sequence). J lost 8 bases, V lost 5 bases, and 5 bases had no gene match. There are 15 residues in the CDR3. The DNA for the CDR3 is TGTGCCAGCAGCTATGGACTAGCGGGGGGATATGAGCAGTTCTTC. Protein: CASSYGLAGGYEQFF.

V and J are TRBV19 and TRBJ2-3, with TRBD2 as a possible D gene (5 bases). Germline V gene data show CDR1 as LNHDA and CDR2 as SQIVND (reference sequence). There are 14 residues in the CDR3. Trimming took off 2 bases at V and 5 bases at J, with 11 bases between the two ends. CDR3: CASSISRAGDTQYF. Written as DNA, the CDR3 is TGTGCCAGTAGTATATCGAGGGCTGGAGATACGCAGTATTTT.

This clone was counted a few times. This chain connects TRBV4-1 to TRBJ1-5; possible D gene TRBD1, 5 bases. V dropped 0 bases and J dropped 0 bases, with 15 bases sitting between them. Germline V gene sequence: CDR1 MGHRA, CDR2 YSYEKL. The CDR3 is 18 amino acids. The CDR3 nucleotides read TGCGCCAGCAGCCAAGATAGGCTCGGAGGGGTTAGCAATCAGCCCCAGCATTTT. This encodes CASSQDRLGGVSNQPQHF.

The chain joins TRBV19 to TRBJ1-5; 7 bases agree with TRBD1. J lost 4 bases, V lost 2 bases, and 2 bases had no gene match. CDR1 is LNHDA, CDR2 SQIVND, per germline (reference sequence). The CDR3 has 14 amino acids. DNA of the CDR3: TGTGCCAGTAGTATAACAGGGGATAATCAGCCCCAGCATTTT. It yields the protein CASSITGDNQPQHF.

V and J are TRBV12-3 or TRBV12-4 and TRBJ1-2; D remains unclear. The CDR3 runs 13 residues. The V gene lost 5 bases and the J gene lost 7 bases, with 14 bases spanning the gap. The DNA for the CDR3 is TGTGCCAGCAGTCCGGTTTTGTGGGGTGGCTACACCTTC. This codes for CASSPVLWGGYTF.

The J gene is TRBJ2-5, the V gene TRBV5-1; tentative D call: TRBD1 (6 bases). Per the germline V gene, CDR1 is SGHRS and CDR2 is YFSETQ. The CDR3 covers 16 residues. V lost 0 bases and J 10 bases, leaving 22 bases between the germline ends. CDR3 in amino acids: CASSLAAGIRGKGQYF. CDR3 nucleotide sequence: TGCGCCAGCAGCTTGGCGGCAGGGATAAGGGGGAAGGGCCAGTACTTC.

The CDR3, as DNA: TGTGCCAGCAGCACTCTCGTCCAAATGGGGACAGATACGCAGTATTTT. This codes for CASSTLVQMGTDTQYF. The J gene is TRBJ2-3, the V gene TRBV7-9; D is uncertain. V gave up 5 bases and J gave up 3 bases, with 18 bases separating them. This CDR3 has 16 residues. Germline lookup yields CDR1 SEHNR and CDR2 FQNEAQ (reference sequence).

V and J are TRBV5-5 and TRBJ1-3; TRBD1 aligns across 8 bases. The junction had 10 bases not matched to a gene; V was cut back by 4 bases and J by 4 bases. Germline V gene sequence: CDR1 SGHKS, CDR2 YYEKEE (reference sequence). The CDR3 extends over 16 amino acids. The DNA of the CDR3 is TGTGCCAGCAGCAAAAACAGGGGGTTCTCAGGAAACACCATATATTTT. Its protein product is CASSKNRGFSGNTIYF.

The CDR3 nucleotides read TGTGCCAGCTCAGATGGACAGAACACTGAAGCTTTCTTT. It encodes CASSDGQNTEAFF. The V call is TRBV18, the J call TRBJ1-1; TRBD1 is a possible D gene (5 bases). CDR1 is KGHSH, CDR2 LQKENI, per germline. This CDR3 is built from 13 residues. V was cut by 5 bases and J by 1 base, with 8 bases left in between.

The chain has TRBV19 and TRBJ1-1; D call uncertain. The CDR3 has 14 residues. Trimming shortened V by 5 bases and J by 1 base, and 11 bases separated the two germline ends. From germline, CDR1 is LNHDA and CDR2 SQIVND (reference sequence). This chain's CDR3 is CASSSGLANTEAFF. For the CDR3, the DNA is TGTGCCAGTAGTTCGGGGTTGGCGAACACTGAAGCTTTCTTT.

The chain is built from TRBV14 and TRBJ1-1, with D possibly TRBD1 on 6 matching bases. Germline loops: CDR1 SGHDN, CDR2 FVKESK. The CDR3 sequence is 17 residues long. V shed 1 base and J shed 1 base, with 16 bases lying between them. CDR3 DNA sequence: TGTGCCAGCAGCCAAGGTCAAAGAAAAGGGGGGAACACTGAAGCTTTCTTT. Encoded protein: CASSQGQRKGGNTEAFF.

The chain couples TRBV18 to TRBJ2-1; D may correspond to TRBD1 or TRBD2 (5 bases each). V was shortened by 0 bases and J by 3 bases, with 15 bases between the two germline ends. Germline assignment: CDR1 KGHSH and CDR2 LQKENI. This CDR3 is built from 17 residues. CDR3 loop: CASSPPRGATIYNEQFF. The CDR3 DNA follows: TGTGCCAGCTCACCACCGAGAGGGGCCACAATCTACAATGAGCAGTTCTTC.

The chain combines TRBV24-1 with TRBJ2-5; TRBD1 is a possible D gene (6 bases). CDR1 and CDR2 (germline): KGHDR, SFDVKD. V gave up 0 bases and J gave up 4 bases, with 14 bases separating them. This CDR3 contains 16 residues. CDR3 bases: TGTGCCACCAGTGATTTGTCGCCAGAGACAGGAGAGACCCAGTACTTC. Its protein is CATSDLSPETGETQYF.

Only a few counts were recorded for this clone. V usage is TRBV6-5 and J usage is TRBJ1-5, with a weak D call TRBD1 (5 bases). Germline loops: CDR1 MNHEY, CDR2 SVGAGI. The length of the CDR3 is 15 residues. Deletions cut 8 bases from V and 5 bases from J, with 19 bases between. The CDR3 nucleotides read TGTGCCAGCCATGCCTACGTTACAGGCGATCAGCCCCAGCATTTT. Amino acid sequence: CASHAYVTGDQPQHF.

The V gene is TRBV2, the J gene TRBJ2-1, with a possible D match to TRBD1 (6 bases). Trimming shortened V by 2 bases and J by 1 base, and 9 bases separated the two germline ends. CDR3 size: 15 residues. Germline V lookup: CDR1 SNHLY, CDR2 FYNNEI. The CDR3 sequence is CASSENQGSYNEQFF. In nucleotides, the CDR3 is TGTGCCAGCAGTGAAAACCAGGGGTCCTACAATGAGCAGTTCTTC.

This clone was counted once. The J gene is TRBJ2-5, the V gene TRBV7-2, with D possibly matching TRBD1 (6 bases). The CDR3 covers 17 residues. The V gene's germline CDR1 is SGHTA and CDR2 FQGNSA. V was clipped by 4 bases and J by 1 base, with 19 bases between them. The CDR3 DNA reads as TGTGCCAGCAGCTCCCAAACGAGGGACACCGGCCAAGAGACCCAGTACTTC. This sequence encodes CASSSQTRDTGQETQYF.

CDR3 loop: CASSLLGNTEAFF. DNA of the CDR3: TGTGCCAGCAGCTTGTTGGGGAACACTGAAGCTTTCTTT. This chain joins TRBV5-4 and TRBJ1-1, with D hard to call. From germline, CDR1 is SGHNT and CDR2 YYREEE (reference sequence). CDR3 size: 13 residues. Between the trimmed V and J ends, which lost 1 base and 1 base, there was a span of 5 bases.

The chain recombines TRBV29-1 with TRBJ2-5; 12 bases agree with TRBD2. This CDR3 comprises 12 residues. V lost 6 bases and J lost 4; bases outside the gene matches: 0. Germline CDR1 reads SQVTM; CDR2 reads ANQGSEA. The CDR3 DNA sequence: TGCAGCGTACTAGCGGGGGGAGAGACCCAGTACTTC. It specifies CSVLAGGETQYF.

The chain employs TRBV9 and TRBJ2-5; D might be TRBD2 (7 bases). Trimming took off 4 bases at V and 2 bases at J, with 18 bases between the two ends. The CDR3 is 16 residues long. Per the germline V gene, CDR1 is SGDLS and CDR2 is YYNGEE. CDR3 DNA sequence: TGTGCCAGCAGCCCCCGCGGGGGCAGGCCACAAGAGACCCAGTACTTC. Its protein product is CASSPRGGRPQETQYF.

V gene TRBV3-1 (or the pseudogene TRBV3-2) combines with J gene TRBJ2-2, with D unresolved. The CDR3 has 13 residues. The V and J ends lost 1 base and 9 bases respectively, with 9 bases between them. From germline, CDR1 is LGHDT and CDR2 YNNKEL (reference sequence). The CDR3 nucleotides are TGTGCCAGCAGCCAAGTCGAGGCTCGGGAGCTGTTTTTT. It codes for CASSQVEARELFF.

This clone has a single count. The chain employs TRBV12-3 or TRBV12-4 and TRBJ1-1; a possible D gene is TRBD1 (5 bases). This CDR3 has 12 amino acids. V was shortened by 8 bases and J by 3 bases, with 10 bases between the two germline ends. In nucleotides, the CDR3 is TGTGCCAGCGCCGACAGCTACACTGAAGCTTTCTTT. The encoded protein is CASADSYTEAFF.

The rearrangement joins TRBV7-7 to TRBJ2-5, with D possibly matching TRBD1 (6 bases). Trimming pared 4 bases from V and 0 bases from J, leaving 9 bases between. Per the germline V gene, CDR1 is SSHAT and CDR2 is FNYEAQ (reference sequence). The CDR3 length is 14 residues. CDR3 in amino acids: CASSSRDNQETQYF. The CDR3 region has the DNA TGTGCCAGCAGCTCCCGGGACAACCAAGAGACCCAGTACTTC.